A selection of T cell receptor beta chains follows, all from one sample in a study of blood T cell repertoires in COVID-19. Method: immunoSEQ multiplex PCR; TCRdb's copy keeps in-frame clones and lacks some. Of some 210,000 clones listed, roughly 90% are singletons. Material: PBMCs or T cells enriched from blood (not recorded which). The source is a man younger than 35 with acute COVID-19. CDR3s include the opening cysteine and the closing phenylalanine or tryptophan. Fields, in order: clone size, J gene, V gene, D gene, CDR3 DNA, CDR3 protein. A D gene is named only where the DNA matches it firmly. Clone size appears in some rows only: once, few, many, or a class for an expanded clone.

>NA|TRBJ2-2|TRBV28|NA
TGTGCCAGCAGTTTATGGGCAGGTGATCACAACACCGGGGAGCTGTTTTTT
CASSLWAGDHNTGELFF
>NA|TRBJ1-2|TRBV28|NA
TGTGCCAGCAGTTTATTCCCTACAGGGTTTTTTGGCTACACCTTC
CASSLFPTGFFGYTF
>NA|TRBJ1-5|TRBV7-9|TRBD1
TGTGCCAGCAGCTTGACAGGGCCCGATCAGCCCCAGCATTTT
CASSLTGPDQPQHF
>NA|TRBJ1-2|TRBV30|TRBD1
TGTGCCTGGAGCCCCGGGTACAGGGGGCTGGCAGGGGACTATGGCTACACCTTC
CAWSPGYRGLAGDYGYTF
>NA|TRBJ2-2|TRBV2|NA
TGTGCCAGCAGGACAACAATGAACACCGGGGAGCTGTTTTTT
CASRTTMNTGELFF
>NA|TRBJ1-5|TRBV19|NA
TGTGCCAGTAAAGGATTGGGGCACCAGCCCCAGCATTTT
CASKGLGHQPQHF
>NA|TRBJ2-1|TRBV3-1/TRBV3-2|TRBD2
TGTGCCAGCAGCCACCAAACCTTAGCGGGAGAACAGGAGTTCTTC
CASSHQTLAGEQEFF
>NA|TRBJ1-2|TRBV9|NA
TGTGCCAGCAGCGTACAAGGAGATAACTATGGCTACACCTTC
CASSVQGDNYGYTF
>NA|TRBJ1-4|TRBV4-1|TRBD1
TGCGCCAGCAGCCCCCGGGACAGGGGGCCTGCAACTAATGAAAAACTGTTTTTT
CASSPRDRGPATNEKLFF
>once|TRBJ1-6|TRBV2|NA
TGTGCCAGCAACAGGGAACCTCCTAATAATTCACCCCTCCACTTT
CASNREPPNNSPLHF
>once|TRBJ2-1|TRBV29-1|TRBD2
TGCAGCGTTGACCGCCCGAATAGCGGGGGGATCTACAATGAGCAGTTCTTC
CSVDRPNSGGIYNEQFF
>few|TRBJ2-7|TRBV7-2|TRBD2
TGTGCCAGCAGCTTAATACCTAGCGGGAGTGACAACGAGCAGTACTTC
CASSLIPSGSDNEQYF
>NA|TRBJ2-5|TRBV28|NA
TGTGCCAGCAGTTCCGCCCAGGGGCCAGAGACCCAGTACTTC
CASSSAQGPETQYF
>once|TRBJ1-1|TRBV5-1|TRBD1
TGCGCCAGCCGACAGGGACCGAACACTGAAGCTTTCTTT
CASRQGPNTEAFF
>NA|TRBJ2-1|TRBV9|TRBD2
TGTGCCAGCAGCACCCAGCGGGAGATCAGCAATGAGCAGTTCTTC
CASSTQREISNEQFF